Sequencing of this T cell receptor (beta chain) was carried out in a study of T-cell memory formation after mild COVID-19. A note on this clonotype: The target antigen is unknown.

TCRdb used MiXCR to reprocess the 5' RACE reads, holding one entry per CDR3 protein. The table lists approximately 400,000 distinct CDR3 sequences, roughly 18% of them singletons. Germline CDR1 SGHTA, CDR2 FQGNSA. The CDR3 has 16 amino acids. The V end lost 2 bases, the J end lost 4 bases, and 14 bases lay between the germline ends. Overall study findings and caveats: Clones that contracted from day 15 to 85 were balanced CD4/CD8, while later expanders leaned CD4+.

This receptor was taken from a man between 18 and 29 years old who had mild COVID-19 (a few samples of this study predate the infection). Cell type and time point are not known. Sequencing was performed on PBMCs or a T cell subset sorted from them (not recorded which). V is TRBV7-2 and J is TRBJ2-2; no clear D. The CDR3 nucleotides read TGTGCCAGCAGCTTAAACCCCCCCCAGATCACCGGGGAGCTGTTTTTT. Amino acids: CASSLNPPQITGELFF. Combining the CDR3 with reference TRBV7-2 and TRBJ2-2 gives the whole variable domain GAGVSQSPSNKVTEKGKDVELRCDPISGHTALYWYRQSLGQGLEFLIYFQGNSAPDKSGLPSDRFSAERTGGSVSTLTIQRTQQEDSAVYLCASSLNPPQITGELFFGEGSRLTVL.